The TCR beta chain described here comes from a study of cytomegalovirus exposure and HLA in healthy donors (dated by TCRdb to 2016 to 2017). For the study in its entirety: A later analysis indicated that the 130 or so validation repertoires were generated on the platform also employed for the roughly 650 repertoires of the first cohort. The study aimed to test whether signatures of past pathogen exposure could be identified by cataloging public T cell receptors. A separate validation cohort of approximately 120 different subjects was used in addition to the roughly 640-subject first cohort. High-throughput TCR immunosequencing, statistical association of individual TCRs with disease status, and machine learning were combined to predict cytomegalovirus infection status. What the research found in general, with its limitations: A total of fewer than 200 TCR beta chains were listed by the study as associated with cytomegalovirus. A later analysis lacked HLA typing for the validation cohort, so it scored co-occurrence in that cohort across all 110 or so repertoires. Cytomegalovirus status was reported to be diagnosed by the classifier with high specificity and sensitivity in both the original and validation cohorts. The authors suggested that the approach could potentially be generalized to other disease states and immunological phenotypes. Of the cluster scores, roughly 95% were above 0 in a later analysis, which found that TCRs clustered in the first cohort also tended to co-occur in the 130 or so validation repertoires. A few of the identified cytomegalovirus-associated TCR beta chains were confirmed in vitro to be specific for cytomegalovirus antigens. Most TCR sequences were seen in very few donors, while some public TCRs were found in many individuals.

Receptors were amplified or captured by the immunoSEQ multiplex PCR assay. On the study's bioinformatics: A statistical classification framework was built to diagnose cytomegalovirus status from the catalog of TCR beta chain sequences. TCRdb re-hosts the immuneACCESS table, in-frame sequences only. Its copies lack some clones; in the studies checked, an unresolved V gene accounts for under half of them, and the cause for the rest is not known. V and J calls and clone size are as listed in that table; D and trimming were resolved from the DNA. The sample data list some 64,000 clones, and 95% to 97% of these were observed just once. More than 0.9% of the sample belongs to the ten largest clones. The donors were included in the validation cohort of some 120 subjects, a group kept apart from the approximately 700-subject first cohort. A remark on this clone: The antigen this receptor binds is unknown. There are no base qualities to consult, and no much larger clone falls within one base.

The germline V gene gives CDR1 as LGHNA and CDR2 as YSLEER. At the junction V is shortened by 2 bases and J by 5 bases; bases outside the gene matches: 7. The CDR3 numbers 15 residues from cysteine through phenylalanine. Only CDR3 DNA is held: 45 bases, read in frame from base 1. The TCR sequence derives from a woman in her late teens or twenties in good health and CMV-seronegative. The rearranged segments are TRBV4-3 and TRBJ1-1, with 8 junctional bases fitting TRBD1. The sequenced sample consisted of PBMCs. The CDR3 protein is CASSQTPDRVTEAFF. The base sequence is TGCGCCAGCAGCCAAACCCCGGACAGGGTGACTGAAGCTTTCTTT.